This T cell receptor beta chain was identified during a study of cytomegalovirus exposure and HLA in healthy donors. Study-wide background: Earlier findings included about 120 million unique TCR beta sequences obtained from about 170 million T cells.

Notes on the study in general: As was reported, the HLA-A and HLA-B alleles of most subjects were accurately predicted from TCR beta sequences. Researchers reported in a later analysis that common viral pathogens appeared linked to several top clusters. In a later analysis, TCR beta V- and J-gene trimming was associated with a missense DCLRE1C variant.

V was clipped by 0 bases and J by 7 bases, with 16 bases between them. This CDR3 comprises 15 residues. Germline CDR1 is SGHNT and CDR2 is YYREEE (reference sequence). A word on this clone: Its antigen remains unidentified.

Vbeta (60) and Jbeta (13) primers were used in the PCR. The data were produced by immunoSEQ multiplex PCR, yet TCRdb's version contains in-frame clones alone and is incomplete. The profile shows about 180,000 clones, over 65% of them singletons. V usage is TRBV5-4 and J usage is TRBJ1-1, with D possibly matching TRBD1 (6 bases). The source is a man between 60 and 75 years old in good health and CMV-seronegative. Source material: PBMCs. CDR3 loop: CASSLGSAGAVEAFF. The CDR3 DNA sequence: TGTGCCAGCAGCTTGGGGAGTGCGGGGGCGGTTGAAGCTTTCTTT. Together with reference TRBV5-4 and TRBJ1-1, the CDR3 gives the full variable domain: ETGVTQSPTHLIKTRGQQVTLRCSSQSGHNTVSWYQQALGQGPQFIFQYYREEENGRGNFPPRFSGLQFPNYSSELNVNALELDDSALYLCASSLGSAGAVEAFFGQGTRLTVV.